This is a list of T cell receptor beta chains from one sample in a study of identical twins. TCRdb itself ran the 5' RACE reads through MiXCR, one entry per CDR3 protein. This table holds 1.5 million to 2 million distinct CDR3 sequences, under 35% found once. The source material was cord blood. The source of these receptors is a newborn girl in good health. CDR3s include the opening cysteine and the closing phenylalanine or tryptophan. A D gene is named only where the DNA matches it firmly. Size is omitted from some rows. Given values are once, few, many or a class for expanded clones.

DNA	CDR3	V	size	J	D
TGTGCCAGCAGTTCGCAACCAACTAGCGGGGCCTACGAGCAGTACTTC	CASSSQPTSGAYEQYF	TRBV27	few	TRBJ2-7	TRBD2
TGTGCCAGCAGCCCCTTTAAGGACAGGGAGTACGAGCAGTACTTC	CASSPFKDREYEQYF	TRBV11-2	many	TRBJ2-7	TRBD1
TGTGCCAGCAGTTTTCGGGGCAGAAATTCACCCCTCCACTTT	CASSFRGRNSPLHF	TRBV28	.	TRBJ1-6	.
TGCGCCAGCAGCCAAGCAGAGACTAGCGGCTACGAGCAGTACTTC	CASSQAETSGYEQYF	TRBV4-1	few	TRBJ2-7	TRBD2
TGTGCCAGCAGTGAATGGCAGGGGAACACTGAAGCTTTCTTT	CASSEWQGNTEAFF	TRBV6-1	few	TRBJ1-1	.
TGTGCCATCAGCTTACAGGGCGGCGAGCAGTACTTC	CAISLQGGEQYF	TRBV10-3	few	TRBJ2-7	.
TGTGCCCGACAAGACAAAGGACAGGTCACAGATACGCAGTATTTT	CARQDKGQVTDTQYF	TRBV2	few	TRBJ2-3	TRBD1
TGTGCCAGCGGGGCAGGGAGCGGCTACACCTTC	CASGAGSGYTF	TRBV6-1	.	TRBJ1-2	.
TGTGCCAGCAGCCTTAGGCCCCACCGTACAGGGGACCAAGAGACCCAGTACTTC	CASSLRPHRTGDQETQYF	TRBV6-1	.	TRBJ2-5	TRBD1
TGCGCCAGCAGCCAAGTCCAACTGGAGACCCAGTACTTC	CASSQVQLETQYF	TRBV4-1	few	TRBJ2-5	.
TGTGCCATCAAGGGTTCTGGACGTGAAGCTTTCTTT	CAIKGSGREAFF	TRBV10-3	.	TRBJ1-1	.
TGTGCCAGCAGCTCACTAGCGGGGAATGAGCAGTACTTC	CASSSLAGNEQYF	TRBV11-3	.	TRBJ2-7	TRBD2
TGCGCCAGCAGCCAAGGACAGGCTGGGGCCAACGTCCTGACTTTC	CASSQGQAGANVLTF	TRBV4-1	few	TRBJ2-6	.
TGCAGCGTTGATCGGGGTAGCGGGATTCCCTACGAGCAGTACTTC	CSVDRGSGIPYEQYF	TRBV29-1	.	TRBJ2-7	TRBD2
TGTGCCAGCAGTTTACCGGGCAGGGTGCGGTTGGAGCAGTACTTC	CASSLPGRVRLEQYF	TRBV28	few	TRBJ2-7	.
TGCGCCAGCCCCGGGACTAAAGAGACCCAGTACTTC	CASPGTKETQYF	TRBV5-1	once	TRBJ2-5	TRBD2
TGTGCCAGCAGCTTAGTAGAGACTAGCGGGGGCACAGATACGCAGTATTTT	CASSLVETSGGTDTQYF	TRBV7-6	.	TRBJ2-3	TRBD2
TGCGCCAGCAGCTGGACCCTAGCGGGAGAGACCCAGTACTTC	CASSWTLAGETQYF	TRBV5-1	.	TRBJ2-5	TRBD2
TGCAGTGCTACGAGGACTAGCGGACAAGAGACCCAGTACTTC	CSATRTSGQETQYF	TRBV20-1	.	TRBJ2-5	TRBD2
TGTGCCAGCAGTTACTCGACCACTAGCGGGCGCCAAGAGACCCAGTACTTC	CASSYSTTSGRQETQYF	TRBV6-5	few	TRBJ2-5	TRBD2
TGTGCCAGCAGTTACCCACCGGACAGGGGGAGCAATTCACCCCTCCACTTT	CASSYPPDRGSNSPLHF	TRBV6-5	.	TRBJ1-6	TRBD1
TGTGCCAGCAGTGGGACTAGCGGGAGGCCCGGAGATACGCAGTATTTT	CASSGTSGRPGDTQYF	TRBV6-5	.	TRBJ2-3	TRBD2
TGTGCCAGCAGTTTGCCCACAGAGTGGCACACCGGGGAGCTGTTTTTT	CASSLPTEWHTGELFF	TRBV12-3/TRBV12-4	.	TRBJ2-2	.
TGTGCCAGCAGCCAAGTTAATTCAGGGGTCTGGGAAAAACTGTTTTTT	CASSQVNSGVWEKLFF	TRBV4-2	.	TRBJ1-4	.
TGTGCCAGCAGTTGGACAGGGGATGGACTGTTTTTT	CASSWTGDGLFF	TRBV12-3/TRBV12-4	.	TRBJ1-4	TRBD1